This T cell receptor (beta chain) was sequenced during a study of blood T cell repertoires in COVID-19. Study context: Both acute and convalescent COVID-19 samples were obtained from the United States, Italy and Spain. T cells, B-cell-depleted T cells, or PBMCs supplied cDNA or gDNA.

The CDR3 loop spans 15 amino acids. The germline V gene encodes CDR1 ENHRY and CDR2 SYGVKD. V was clipped by 0 bases and J by 2 bases, with 11 bases between them. In the original processing: It was from reference gene primer amplification that nucleated cell counts were estimated. Repertoires were generated with immunoSEQ multiplex PCR, while TCRdb's copy carries only in-frame clones and drops some. The DNA gave D and trimming, while V, J and clone size come from that table. Among about 200,000 clones listed, roughly 82% were seen once. This clone was counted a few times. Source material: peripheral blood. V and J are TRBV10-3 and TRBJ2-7; D not resolved. The receptor's source is a human donor in a cohort sampled during active COVID-19. The DNA for the CDR3 is TGTGCCATCAGTGAGTCGAGCCTACTTACCTACGAGCAGTACTTC. Translation: CAISESSLLTYEQYF.